This passage covers 15 T cell receptor beta chains from one sample sequenced in a study of T cells generated in artificial thymic organoids. Separate semi-nested PCRs amplified TCRalpha and TCRbeta libraries using constant-region reverse primers in TRAC or TRBC. From the 5' RACE reads, TCRdb called clonotypes with MiXCR, one entry per CDR3 protein. The data contain some 5,000 distinct CDR3 sequences, around 32% of them singletons. Sequenced: naive CD8+ T cells from blood. Subset here: CD3+TCRalphabeta+CD8SP T cells; for blood, CD45RO-CCR7+ naive CD8+ T cells. The receptors derive from a human donor who gave cord blood stem cells for thymic organoid culture, a cardiac surgery patient who gave postnatal thymus, or a blood donor (not recorded which).

The chain is built from TRBV20-1 and TRBJ2-1; TRBD2 agrees at 10 bases. This CDR3 is 15 amino acids long. Trimming at V came to 5 bases and at J to 0 bases, leaving 4 bases not matched to a gene. CDR1 and CDR2 (germline): DFQATT, SNEGSKA (reference sequence). The CDR3, as DNA: TGCAGTGCTCGTACTAGCGGGACCTCCTACAATGAGCAGTTCTTC. Amino acids: CSARTSGTSYNEQFF.

The genes are TRBV12-3 or TRBV12-4 and TRBJ2-7; TRBD1 aligns across 8 bases. CDR3 length: 15 amino acids. J was trimmed by 3 bases and V by 2 bases; bases with no gene match: 6. This CDR3 reads CASSLSPGGIYEQYF. CDR3 coding DNA: TGTGCCAGCAGTTTATCCCCAGGGGGCATCTACGAGCAGTACTTC.

This clonotype has a handful of counts. With a much larger clone just one base away, this may be a read error. The chain couples TRBV4-1 to TRBJ1-1, with a weak D call TRBD1 (5 bases). V was shortened by 2 bases and J by 6 bases, with 22 bases between the two germline ends. Germline values: CDR1 MGHRA, CDR2 YSYEKL. The CDR3 spans 17 residues. The DNA of the CDR3 is TGCGCCAGCAGCCAAAATGTTGTTGGACAATCACAGGCTGAAGCTTTCTTT. This sequence encodes CASSQNVVGQSQAEAFF.

On this clonotype itself: An end of the junction does not agree with germline; a read error may underlie this. J is TRBJ2-2 and V is TRBV29-1, with a weak D call TRBD2 (5 bases). The CDR3 runs to 13 residues. The V gene's germline CDR1 is SQVTM and CDR2 ANQGSEA. In nucleotides, the CDR3 is TGCAACGTTACGGGATTTAACACCGGGGAGCTGTTTTTT. Its translation is CNVTGFNTGELFF.

This clonotype was seen a single time. A read error may account for a junction end that differs from germline. The chain couples TRBV10-1 to TRBJ2-2, with a tentative D call TRBD2 (5 bases). This CDR3 is built from 14 residues. CDR1 is WNHNN, CDR2 SYGVQD, per germline (reference sequence). CDR3 residues: CVSSVLPDSGELFF. CDR3 nucleotides: TGTGTCAGCAGTGTTCTTCCGGACTCCGGGGAGCTGTTTTTT.

This clonotype showed up just a few times. The rearrangement joins TRBV7-9 to TRBJ2-7, with no clear D. There are 13 residues in the CDR3. The V end was cut by 6 bases, the J end by 2 bases, with 11 bases between. The germline V gene encodes CDR1 SEHNR and CDR2 FQNEAQ (reference sequence). The CDR3 region is CASRPGDTYEQYF. The DNA for the CDR3 is TGTGCCAGCAGACCAGGAGATACCTACGAGCAGTACTTC.

The chain joins TRBV4-1 to TRBJ2-1, with 7 bases fitting TRBD2. The CDR3 sequence is 16 residues long. J was trimmed by 0 bases and V by 1 base; bases with no gene match: 3. Germline V gene data show CDR1 as MGHRA and CDR2 as YSYEKL. The CDR3 nucleotides are TGCGCCAGCAGCCAAGTAGCGGGCAGCTCCTACAATGAGCAGTTCTTC. Translating it yields CASSQVAGSSYNEQFF.

This clonotype turned up a few times. This chain links TRBV27 with TRBJ2-7; TRBD2 aligns across 15 bases. V lost 5 bases and J lost 6; bases outside the gene matches: 11. The CDR3 totals 17 residues. CDR1 and CDR2 (germline): MNHEY, SMNVEV (reference sequence). In nucleotides, the CDR3 is TGTGCCAGCAGTCCAGGACTAGCGGGGGGGCCATCATCCGAGCAGTACTTC. This translates into CASSPGLAGGPSSEQYF.

The J gene is TRBJ2-1, the V gene TRBV9; no reliable D call. The CDR3 is 13 residues long. Germline V lookup: CDR1 SGDLS, CDR2 YYNGEE. V lost 4 bases and J 5 bases, leaving 10 bases between the germline ends. The CDR3 loop reads CASSPLGDNEQFF. CDR3 coding DNA: TGTGCCAGCAGCCCCCTCGGCGACAATGAGCAGTTCTTC.

Relative to its sample, this clonotype is medium-sized (0.01 to 0.1%). V and J are TRBV4-1 and TRBJ2-3; 8 bases fit TRBD2. Losses at the gene ends were 4 bases for V and 3 bases for J; bases not matched to a gene: 3. Germline CDR1 reads MGHRA; CDR2 reads YSYEKL. The CDR3 loop spans 14 amino acids. The CDR3 protein is CASSPGGGTDTQYF. CDR3 DNA sequence: TGCGCCAGCAGCCCGGGCGGGGGGACAGATACGCAGTATTTT.

As to this clonotype: The junction and the germline gene differ at one end; a read error may be behind it. This CDR3 is CSVEVSAPYNAQFF. The CDR3 DNA is TGCAGCGTTGAGGTTAGCGCGCCCTACAATGCGCAGTTCTTC. V and J are TRBV29-1 and TRBJ2-1, with D possibly being TRBD2 (5 bases). Germline V gene lookup returns CDR1 SQVTM and CDR2 ANQGSEA. The CDR3 is 14 amino acids.

This clonotype was seen more than once but under ten times. The chain joins TRBV10-3 to TRBJ2-5, with TRBD2 matching over 14 bases. The CDR3 is 16 amino acids. Looked up from germline, CDR1 is ENHRY and CDR2 is SYGVKD. Trimming took 8 bases from V and 1 from J; bases not matched to a gene: 6. CDR3 DNA: TGTGCCATCGGACTAGCGGGGGGCCCGCCCCAAGAGACCCAGTACTTC. Protein: CAIGLAGGPPQETQYF.

This clonotype was observed a handful of times. The chain couples TRBV5-5 to TRBJ2-7, with 7 positions matching TRBD2. This CDR3 has 16 amino acids. Germline V lookup: CDR1 SGHKS, CDR2 YYEKEE (reference sequence). V was pared by 0 bases and J by 3 bases, with 9 bases of the junction left unmatched. CDR3 coding DNA: TGTGCCAGCAGCTTGGGAGGGGCTAGCGGTTACTACGAGCAGTACTTC. Its translation: CASSLGGASGYYEQYF.

This clonotype was observed a handful of times. The chain couples TRBV12-3 or TRBV12-4 to TRBJ2-3, with D possibly being TRBD1 (6 bases). The CDR3 consists of 19 residues. Trimming took 4 bases from V and 2 from J, leaving 25 bases between them. The CDR3: CASSSSQYYPGHDTDTQYF. The CDR3 coding sequence is TGTGCCAGCAGTTCATCCCAATACTACCCGGGACACGACACAGATACGCAGTATTTT.

By sample share, this clonotype is medium-sized. The chain is built from TRBV25-1 and TRBJ2-7, with 8 bases that match TRBD1. This CDR3 contains 14 residues. V lost 1 base and J lost 3; bases outside the gene matches: 2. Germline V lookup: CDR1 MGHDK, CDR2 SYGVNS. The chain's CDR3 is CASSEFDRGYEQYF. In nucleotides, the CDR3 is TGTGCCAGCAGTGAATTCGACAGGGGCTACGAGCAGTACTTC.